The clone carrying this TCR beta chain was seen a few times. In making TCR cDNA, 5'RACE template switching added a universal primer site and UMIs to it. TCRdb analysed the 5' RACE reads with MiXCR anew, one entry per CDR3 protein. The sample shows under 200,000 distinct CDR3 sequences, roughly 11% of them seen only once. The data stem from a study of T cells after yellow fever vaccination. This material consisted of CD8+ T cells sorted from PBMCs, taken 15 days after the yellow fever booster vaccination. The source is a man aged 18-30 years who received the YFV17D yellow fever vaccine.

CDR3 protein: CASSSRQGSYFNEQFF. CDR3 coding DNA: TGTGCCAGCAGTTCCAGACAGGGCTCGTACTTCAATGAGCAGTTCTTC. The chain carries TRBV27 and TRBJ2-1, with 7 nucleotides matching TRBD1. Germline CDR1 reads MNHEY; CDR2 reads SMNVEV (reference sequence). This CDR3 has 16 residues. The trim removed 4 bases at V and 6 bases at J, leaving 12 bases unmatched.